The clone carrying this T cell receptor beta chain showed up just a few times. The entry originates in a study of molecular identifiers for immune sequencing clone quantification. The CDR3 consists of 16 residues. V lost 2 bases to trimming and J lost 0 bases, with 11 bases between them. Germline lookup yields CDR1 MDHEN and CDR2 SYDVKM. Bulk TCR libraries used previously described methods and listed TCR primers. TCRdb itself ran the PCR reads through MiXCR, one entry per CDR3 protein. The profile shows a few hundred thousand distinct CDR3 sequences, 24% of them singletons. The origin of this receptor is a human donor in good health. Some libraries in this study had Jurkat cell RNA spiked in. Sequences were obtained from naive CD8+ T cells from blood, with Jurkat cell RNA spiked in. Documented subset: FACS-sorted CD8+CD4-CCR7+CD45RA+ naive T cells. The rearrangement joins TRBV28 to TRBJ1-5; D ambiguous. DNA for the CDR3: TGTGCCAGCAGTTTAAGGACGGTGTATAGCAATCAGCCCCAGCATTTT. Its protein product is CASSLRTVYSNQPQHF.